The sequence of this T cell receptor beta chain was determined in a study of blood T cell repertoires in COVID-19. Study-level background: T cells, B-cell-depleted T cells, or PBMCs supplied cDNA or gDNA.

Enrolled through a virtual design, the participants were between roughly 18 and 89 years of age and came from about two dozen US areas. Cohorts were based on clinical histories the participants reported. A COVID-19 case was met by exposed participants within 2 weeks before study entry. Measured with immunoSEQ multiplex PCR; TCRdb has only the in-frame clones, and not every one. The sample lists about 320,000 clones, roughly 85% seen once, with 1.9% in the top ten. The CDR3 totals 12 residues. The germline V gene has CDR1 LNHDA and CDR2 SQIVND (reference sequence). V lost 5 bases and J 3 bases, leaving 5 bases between the germline ends.

The chain combines TRBV19 with TRBJ1-5; unclear D gene. The sequence was obtained from a woman aged 25 to 39 who had been exposed to COVID-19. Sequencing was carried out using PBMCs or T cells enriched from blood (not recorded which). The CDR3 reads CASSPDNQPQHF. The CDR3 coding sequence is TGTGCCAGTAGTCCAGACAATCAGCCCCAGCATTTT.